Shown below are 22 T cell receptor beta chains from a single sample sequenced in a study of cytomegalovirus exposure and HLA in healthy donors. This table comes from immunoSEQ multiplex PCR, and its TCRdb copy is limited to in-frame clones, with some not included. The sample lists some 98,000 clones; over 75% were seen once. The sequenced material came from PBMCs. These receptors originate from a man between 18 and 29 years old in good health and CMV-seropositive.

This rearrangement joins TRBV7-8 to TRBJ2-3, with 8 nucleotides matching TRBD1. The CDR3 is 15 residues long. V shed 3 bases and J 6 bases; nucleotides not matched to a gene: 8. The V gene's germline CDR1 is SGHVS and CDR2 FQNEAQ. CDR3 residues: CASSFGAGGMDTQYF. The CDR3 coding sequence is TGTGCCAGCAGCTTCGGGGCAGGGGGCATGGATACGCAGTATTTT.

The gene calls are TRBV2 and TRBJ1-3, with D unclear. V was trimmed by 7 bases and J by 0 bases, leaving 13 bases between them. CDR1 and CDR2 from the germline V gene are SNHLY and FYNNEI. The CDR3 totals 15 residues. As DNA, the CDR3 is TGTGCCAGCATACCCCCCCAGTACTCTGGAAACACCATATATTTT. Amino acids: CASIPPQYSGNTIYF.

V and J are TRBV5-1 and TRBJ2-7; the D gene is possibly TRBD2 (6 bases). The V end lost 4 bases, the J end lost 3 bases, and 17 bases lay between the germline ends. Looked up from germline, CDR1 is SGHRS and CDR2 is YFSETQ. CDR3 length: 15 residues. The CDR3 bases are TGCGCCAGCAGCACCCTCGGGAGCATAATCTACGAGCAGTACTTC. Encoded protein: CASSTLGSIIYEQYF. Full variable domain (rest looked up from reference TRBV5-1 and TRBJ2-7): KAGVTQTPRYLIKTRGQQVTLSCSPISGHRSVSWYQQTPGQGLQFLFEYFSETQRNKGNFPGRFSGRQFSNSRSEMNVSTLELGDSALYLCASSTLGSIIYEQYFGPGTRLTVT.

J is TRBJ2-5 and V is TRBV11-1; 11 bases are a match to TRBD2. The length of the CDR3 is 15 residues. V dropped 5 bases and J dropped 4; count of bases not matched to a gene: 6. CDR1 and CDR2 from the germline V gene are SGHAT and FQDESV (reference sequence). The CDR3, as DNA: TGTGCCAGCAGCCAGACTAGCGGGGCCGTAGAGACCCAGTACTTC. Translation: CASSQTSGAVETQYF.

The V call is TRBV2, the J call TRBJ1-5; D unclear. The CDR3 consists of 14 residues. The V gene's germline CDR1 is SNHLY and CDR2 FYNNEI. Deletions cut 3 bases from V and 2 bases from J, with 8 bases between. The CDR3 loop reads CASSDSGGNQPQHF. The CDR3 nucleotides are TGTGCCAGCAGTGACTCGGGAGGCAATCAGCCCCAGCATTTT.

V and J are TRBV19 and TRBJ2-1; no clear D gene. This CDR3 is 14 amino acids long. V was shortened by 6 bases and J by 1 base, with 10 bases between the two germline ends. In germline, CDR1 is LNHDA, CDR2 SQIVND (reference sequence). The CDR3 nucleotides read TGTGCCAGTAGACCCATAGCTTCCTACAATGAGCAGTTCTTC. The encoded protein is CASRPIASYNEQFF.

This chain uses TRBV20-1 with TRBJ2-1; D is ambiguous. Trimming took 1 base from V and 7 from J, leaving 5 bases between them. This CDR3 has 11 residues. Per the germline V gene, CDR1 is DFQATT and CDR2 is SNEGSKA (reference sequence). CDR3 sequence reads: CSARGHNEQFF. The CDR3 coding sequence is TGCAGTGCTAGAGGGCATAATGAGCAGTTCTTC.

The V and J genes are TRBV11-2 and TRBJ2-7; a weak D match, TRBD1 (5 bases). The germline V and J ends were trimmed by 5 bases and 4 bases, with 18 bases remaining between them. Germline V gives CDR1 SGHAT, CDR2 FQNNGV. The CDR3 runs 15 residues. DNA of the CDR3: TGTGCCAGCAGCCTTGGAGCCAGGGCCATATACGAGCAGTACTTC. Translated, it gives CASSLGARAIYEQYF.

In DNA form, the CDR3 reads TGTGCCAGCAGCTTCCGCGCGAGCGAGGCCCAGTACTTC. Translated, it gives CASSFRASEAQYF. This sequence joins TRBV5-6 and TRBJ2-5, with D uncertain. The germline gives CDR1 SGHDT, CDR2 YYEEEE. The CDR3 loop spans 13 amino acids. V lost 2 bases, J lost 9 bases, and 14 bases lay in between. The variable domain in full, completed from reference TRBV5-6 and TRBJ2-5, reads DAGVTQSPTHLIKTRGQQVTLRCSPKSGHDTVSWYQQALGQGPQFIFQYYEEEERQRGNFPDRFSGHQFPNYSSELNVNALLLGDSALYLCASSFRASEAQYFGPGTRLLVL.

The chain recombines TRBV28 with TRBJ1-2; D is possibly TRBD1 (5 bases). CDR1 and CDR2 from the germline V gene are MDHEN and SYDVKM. This CDR3 contains 14 residues. With 5 bases removed from V and 4 bases from J, the gap between germline ends came to 14 bases. CDR3 amino acids: CASSPSGLGYGYTF. The CDR3 DNA reads TGTGCCAGCAGTCCCTCAGGGCTTGGCTATGGCTACACCTTC.

The chain links TRBV27 to TRBJ1-1, with D maybe TRBD1 (6 bases). V lost 8 bases, J lost 2 bases, and 21 bases lay in between. This CDR3 spans 16 amino acids. Germline V gene lookup returns CDR1 MNHEY and CDR2 SMNVEV (reference sequence). CDR3 sequence: CASQKAGQSPNTEAFF. Written as DNA, the CDR3 is TGTGCCAGCCAAAAAGCAGGACAGAGCCCTAACACTGAAGCTTTCTTT.

This chain connects TRBV6-1 to TRBJ2-7; D not certain. The V end lost 6 bases, the J end lost 4 bases, and 10 bases lay between the germline ends. The germline CDR1 and CDR2 sequences are MNHNS and SASEGT. This CDR3 has 12 residues. In DNA form, the CDR3 reads TGTGCCAGCAGCCGCTATGAGTACGAGCAGTACTTC. It encodes CASSRYEYEQYF.

The chain carries TRBV6-1 and TRBJ2-7; TRBD1 matches at 10 bases. Unmatched junction bases numbered 6, after V lost 6 bases and J lost 7 bases. This CDR3 has 13 residues. Germline assignment: CDR1 MNHNS and CDR2 SASEGT. CDR3: CASSDRGPGEQYF. For the CDR3, the DNA is TGTGCCAGCAGCGACAGGGGGCCGGGGGAGCAGTACTTC.

The J gene is TRBJ1-1, the V gene TRBV7-2; D is unclear. Germline lookup yields CDR1 SGHTA and CDR2 FQGNSA. The CDR3 is made up of 11 amino acids. V lost 1 base and J 10 bases, leaving 7 bases between the germline ends. The CDR3 spells CASSLGPRAFF. CDR3 sequence (DNA): TGTGCCAGCAGCTTAGGGCCTCGAGCTTTCTTT.

The chain couples TRBV11-3 to TRBJ2-5, with TRBD2 matching over 12 bases. This CDR3 is built from 15 residues. The ends lost 5 bases at V and 5 bases at J; junction bases unmatched: 6. Germline CDR1 is SGHNT and CDR2 is YENEEA. DNA of the CDR3: TGTGCCAGCAGCCTGCGGACTAGCGGGATGGAGACCCAGTACTTC. It is translated as CASSLRTSGMETQYF.

This clone was picked up one time. This chain joins TRBV5-1 and TRBJ2-5; tentatively, D is TRBD2 (5 bases). Germline CDR1 reads SGHRS; CDR2 reads YFSETQ. CDR3 length equals 14 residues. Trimming removed 4 bases from V and 5 bases from J, with 15 bases in between. CDR3 sequence (DNA): TGCGCCAGCAGCAGAATTAGCGCGTTGGAGACCCAGTACTTC. It encodes CASSRISALETQYF.

This chain links TRBV4-3 with TRBJ2-5; weak D call: TRBD1 (5 bases). The V gene lost 4 bases and the J gene lost 4 bases, with 13 bases spanning the gap. Germline V CDR1 and CDR2: LGHNA, YSLEER. The CDR3 length is 14 residues. The CDR3 region is CASSPAGNRETQYF. DNA of the CDR3: TGCGCCAGCAGCCCTGCAGGGAATCGAGAGACCCAGTACTTC.

The chain uses TRBV2 and TRBJ2-3; D ambiguous. Trimming removed 6 bases at V and 6 bases at J, with 7 bases between. The CDR3 extends over 11 amino acids. Per the germline V gene, CDR1 is SNHLY and CDR2 is FYNNEI. The CDR3 protein is CASSLADTQYF. Here the CDR3 DNA reads TGTGCCAGCAGCCTTGCGGATACGCAGTATTTT.

This chain joins TRBV25-1 and TRBJ2-5; 8 positions match TRBD1. The CDR3 loop spans 15 amino acids. Germline values: CDR1 MGHDK, CDR2 SYGVNS. V shed 2 bases, J shed 4 bases, and the junction held 6 bases outside the gene matches. The CDR3 coding sequence is TGTGCCAGCAGTGAAGACAGGGGATTTGGAGAGACCCAGTACTTC. Its protein is CASSEDRGFGETQYF.

The rearrangement links TRBV7-8 to TRBJ2-7; the D gene is possibly TRBD2 (5 bases). The CDR3 has 15 amino acids. V was clipped by 2 bases and J by 3 bases, with 14 bases between them. Germline assignment: CDR1 SGHVS and CDR2 FQNEAQ. The CDR3 region has the DNA TGTGCCAGCAGCTTACTTTCGGGAAAAGTCTACGAGCAGTACTTC. Translated: CASSLLSGKVYEQYF.

The V gene is TRBV5-6, the J gene TRBJ2-7, with D tentatively TRBD1 (5 bases). Germline-derived CDR1 and CDR2 are SGHDT and YYEEEE. Trimming took 0 bases from V and 7 from J, leaving 8 bases between them. The CDR3 has 12 residues. The CDR3 loop is CASSLGGVEQYF. DNA for the CDR3: TGTGCCAGCAGCTTGGGGGGCGTTGAGCAGTACTTC.

V gene TRBV5-1 combines with J gene TRBJ2-2; TRBD2 is a possible D gene (5 bases). Germline assignment: CDR1 SGHRS and CDR2 YFSETQ. Trimming stripped 4 bases from V and 0 bases from J, with 13 bases between. This CDR3 spans 16 amino acids. In DNA, the CDR3 is TGCGCCAGCAGCAGCGGAGCACTAACGAACACCGGGGAGCTGTTTTTT. This translates into CASSSGALTNTGELFF.